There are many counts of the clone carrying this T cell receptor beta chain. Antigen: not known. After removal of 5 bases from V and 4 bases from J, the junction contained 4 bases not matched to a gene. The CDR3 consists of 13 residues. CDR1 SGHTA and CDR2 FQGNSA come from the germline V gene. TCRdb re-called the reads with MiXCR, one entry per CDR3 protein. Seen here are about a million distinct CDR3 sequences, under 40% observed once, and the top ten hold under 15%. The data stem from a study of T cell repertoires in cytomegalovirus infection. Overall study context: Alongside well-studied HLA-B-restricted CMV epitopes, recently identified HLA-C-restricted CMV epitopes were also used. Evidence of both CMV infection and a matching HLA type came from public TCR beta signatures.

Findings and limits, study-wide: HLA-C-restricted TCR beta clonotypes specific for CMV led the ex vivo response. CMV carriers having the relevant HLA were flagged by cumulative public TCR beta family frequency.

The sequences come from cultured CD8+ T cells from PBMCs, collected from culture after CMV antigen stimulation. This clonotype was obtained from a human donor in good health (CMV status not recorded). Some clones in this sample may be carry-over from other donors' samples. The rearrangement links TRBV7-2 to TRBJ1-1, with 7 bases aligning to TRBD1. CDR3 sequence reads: CASSLGTVTEAFF. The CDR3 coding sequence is TGTGCCAGCAGCCTCGGGACAGTCACTGAAGCTTTCTTT.